The clone carrying this TCR beta chain was detected only a few times. Its target is not known. V dropped 6 bases and J dropped 5 bases, with 15 bases sitting between them. The CDR3 spans 13 residues. Germline assignment: CDR1 SQVTM and CDR2 ANQGSEA. MiXCR was run by TCRdb on the 5' RACE reads, yielding one entry per CDR3 protein. The sample shows some 600,000 distinct CDR3 sequences, 10% to 15% of them seen only once. This entry belongs to a study of T cells after yellow fever vaccination. Study results and limitations: When the response was secondary, it was weaker but reached its peak faster, day 5 versus 15.

The source material was PBMCs, sampled on the day of the yellow fever booster vaccination. The rearrangement uses TRBV29-1 and TRBJ2-3; TRBD2 might be the D (6 bases). The clonotype was recovered from a man younger than 45 who received the YFV17D yellow fever vaccine. The CDR3 sequence is CSVLSGAKDTQYF. The CDR3 nucleotides read TGCAGCGTCCTTTCGGGAGCCAAAGATACGCAGTATTTT.